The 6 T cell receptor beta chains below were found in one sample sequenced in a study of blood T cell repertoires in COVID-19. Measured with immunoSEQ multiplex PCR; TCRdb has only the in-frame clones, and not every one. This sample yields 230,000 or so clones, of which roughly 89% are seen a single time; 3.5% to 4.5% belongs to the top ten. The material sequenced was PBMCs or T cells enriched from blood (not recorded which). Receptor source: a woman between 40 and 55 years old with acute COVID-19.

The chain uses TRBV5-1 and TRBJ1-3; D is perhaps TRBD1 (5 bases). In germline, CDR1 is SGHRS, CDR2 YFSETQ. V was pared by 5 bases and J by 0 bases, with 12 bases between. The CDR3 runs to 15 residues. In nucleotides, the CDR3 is TGCGCCAGCAGACAGGCCTTCGGCTCTGGAAACACCATATATTTT. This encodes CASRQAFGSGNTIYF.

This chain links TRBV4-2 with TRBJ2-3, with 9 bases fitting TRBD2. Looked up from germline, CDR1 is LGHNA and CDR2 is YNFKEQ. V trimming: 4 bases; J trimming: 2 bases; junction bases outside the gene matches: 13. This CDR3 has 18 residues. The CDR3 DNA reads TGTGCCAGCAGCCCCCTAACTAGCGGGCTCCCCTACACAGATACGCAGTATTTT. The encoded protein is CASSPLTSGLPYTDTQYF.

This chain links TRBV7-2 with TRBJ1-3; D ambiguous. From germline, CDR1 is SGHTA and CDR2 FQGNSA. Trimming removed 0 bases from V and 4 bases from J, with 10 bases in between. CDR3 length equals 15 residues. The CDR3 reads CASSLATDFGNTIYF. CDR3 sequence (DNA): TGTGCCAGCAGCTTAGCCACAGATTTCGGAAACACCATATATTTT.

The DNA of the CDR3 is TGCGCCAGCAGCTTGGAAGGGACAGGTATTATGAACACTGAAGCTTTCTTT. Amino acids: CASSLEGTGIMNTEAFF. This rearrangement joins TRBV5-1 to TRBJ1-1; 8 bases fit TRBD1. The CDR3 runs 17 residues. Per germline, CDR1 SGHRS and CDR2 YFSETQ. The junction had 7 bases not matched to a gene; V was cut back by 0 bases and J by 0 bases. The whole variable domain, remainder taken from reference TRBV5-1 and TRBJ1-1, is KAGVTQTPRYLIKTRGQQVTLSCSPISGHRSVSWYQQTPGQGLQFLFEYFSETQRNKGNFPGRFSGRQFSNSRSEMNVSTLELGDSALYLCASSLEGTGIMNTEAFFGQGTRLTVV.

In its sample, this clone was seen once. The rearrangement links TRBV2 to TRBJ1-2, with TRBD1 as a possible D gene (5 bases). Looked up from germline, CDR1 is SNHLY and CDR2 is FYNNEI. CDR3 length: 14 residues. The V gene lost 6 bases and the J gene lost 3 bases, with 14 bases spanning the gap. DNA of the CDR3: TGTGCCAGCAGAGTGGGGGGGTTGGACTATGGCTACACCTTC. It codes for CASRVGGLDYGYTF. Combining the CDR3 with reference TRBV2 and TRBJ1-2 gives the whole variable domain EPEVTQTPSHQVTQMGQEVILRCVPISNHLYFYWYRQILGQKVEFLVSFYNNEISEKSEIFDDQFSVERPDGSNFTLKIRSTKLEDSAMYFCASRVGGLDYGYTFGSGTRLTVV.

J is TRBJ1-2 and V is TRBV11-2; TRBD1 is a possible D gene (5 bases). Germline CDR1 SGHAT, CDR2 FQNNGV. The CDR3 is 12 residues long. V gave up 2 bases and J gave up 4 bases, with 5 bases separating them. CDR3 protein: CASSLTGYGYTF. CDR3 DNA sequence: TGTGCCAGCAGCTTAACAGGCTATGGCTACACCTTC.